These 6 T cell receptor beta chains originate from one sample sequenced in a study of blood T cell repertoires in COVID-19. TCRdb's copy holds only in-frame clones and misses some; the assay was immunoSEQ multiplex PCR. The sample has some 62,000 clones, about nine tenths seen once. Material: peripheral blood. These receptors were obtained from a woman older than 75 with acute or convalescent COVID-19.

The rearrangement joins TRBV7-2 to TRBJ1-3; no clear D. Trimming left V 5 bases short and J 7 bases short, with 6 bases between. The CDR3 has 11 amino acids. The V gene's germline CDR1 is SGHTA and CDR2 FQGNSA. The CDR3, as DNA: TGTGCCAGCAGCCTGGCTAACACCATATATTTT. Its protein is CASSLANTIYF.

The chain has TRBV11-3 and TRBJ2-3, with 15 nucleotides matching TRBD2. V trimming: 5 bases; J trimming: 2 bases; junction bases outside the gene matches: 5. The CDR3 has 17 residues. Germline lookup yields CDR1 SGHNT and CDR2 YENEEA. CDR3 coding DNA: TGTGCCAGCAGCATGGGACTAGCGGGGGGATACACAGATACGCAGTATTTT. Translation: CASSMGLAGGYTDTQYF.

The CDR3 reads CASSWVGGDPEAFF. CDR3 nucleotide sequence: TGCGCCAGCAGCTGGGTGGGGGGGGACCCTGAAGCTTTCTTT. The chain couples TRBV5-1 to TRBJ1-1, with D possibly TRBD1 on 5 matching bases. This CDR3 is 14 amino acids long. Between the trimmed V and J ends, which lost 3 bases and 6 bases, there was a span of 15 bases. CDR1 is SGHRS and CDR2 is YFSETQ in the germline V gene.

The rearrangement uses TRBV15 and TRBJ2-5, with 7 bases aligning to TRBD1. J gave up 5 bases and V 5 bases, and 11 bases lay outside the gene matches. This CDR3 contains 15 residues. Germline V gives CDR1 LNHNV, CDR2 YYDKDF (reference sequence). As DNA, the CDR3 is TGTGCCACCAGCGGGCCCTCACAGGGGTTCGAGACCCAGTACTTC. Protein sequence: CATSGPSQGFETQYF.

Here the CDR3 reads CASSGGTAWGSPLHF. For the CDR3, the DNA is TGTGCCAGCAGCGGCGGGACCGCCTGGGGGTCACCCCTCCACTTT. This chain uses TRBV5-5 with TRBJ1-6; possible D gene TRBD1, 5 bases. There are 15 residues in the CDR3. V was cut by 4 bases and J by 10 bases, with 18 bases left in between. The germline CDR1 and CDR2 sequences are SGHKS and YYEKEE (reference sequence).

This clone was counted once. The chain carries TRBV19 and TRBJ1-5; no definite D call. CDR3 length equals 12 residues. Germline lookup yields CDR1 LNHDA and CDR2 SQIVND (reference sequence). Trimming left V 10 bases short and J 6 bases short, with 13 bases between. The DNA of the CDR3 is TGTGCCACCAGGAGCGGGGTTCAGCCCCAGCATTTT. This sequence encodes CATRSGVQPQHF. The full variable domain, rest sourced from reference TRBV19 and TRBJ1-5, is DGGITQSPKYLFRKEGQNVTLSCEQNLNHDAMYWYRQDPGQGLRLIYYSQIVNDFQKGDIAEGYSVSREKKESFPLTVTSAQKNPTAFYLCATRSGVQPQHFGDGTRLSIL.